This T cell receptor beta chain comes out of a study of blood T cell repertoires in COVID-19. TCRdb's table, derived via immunoSEQ multiplex PCR, lists solely in-frame clones and lacks some. This table holds 120,000 or so clones, 80% to 90% found once. The count of this clone is one. The TCR sequence derives from a man in his 70s with active or convalescent COVID-19. Sequenced: peripheral blood.

The CDR3 region has the DNA TGTGCCAGCAGTGAATCGGGACTAGTAACCTACAATGAGCAGTTCTTC. It yields the protein CASSESGLVTYNEQFF. V usage is TRBV25-1 and J usage is TRBJ2-1; TRBD2 aligns across 8 bases. The CDR3 has 16 residues. V trimming: 1 base; J trimming: 2 bases; junction bases outside the gene matches: 4. The V gene's germline CDR1 is MGHDK and CDR2 SYGVNS.